This TCR beta chain stems from a study of blood T cell repertoires in COVID-19. About the study: T cells, B-cell-depleted T cells, or PBMCs provided the cDNA or gDNA that served as material.

Profiling relied on immunoSEQ multiplex PCR, and the TCRdb table lists in-frame clones only, not all of them. The sample records more than 80,000 clones, approximately 80% being singletons. Specimen: peripheral blood. The receptor comes from a man older than 75 with COVID-19, enrolled during active disease.

CDR3 residues: CASSLGQIYEQYF. The DNA of the CDR3 is TGTGCCAGCAGCTTAGGGCAGATCTACGAGCAGTACTTC. The chain has TRBV7-2 and TRBJ2-7; D not resolved. Germline assignment: CDR1 SGHTA and CDR2 FQGNSA. CDR3 length: 13 residues. V dropped 1 base and J dropped 3 bases, with 7 bases sitting between them. Full variable domain (remainder filled in from reference TRBV7-2 and TRBJ2-7): GAGVSQSPSNKVTEKGKDVELRCDPISGHTALYWYRQSLGQGLEFLIYFQGNSAPDKSGLPSDRFSAERTGGSVSTLTIQRTQQEDSAVYLCASSLGQIYEQYFGPGTRLTVT.